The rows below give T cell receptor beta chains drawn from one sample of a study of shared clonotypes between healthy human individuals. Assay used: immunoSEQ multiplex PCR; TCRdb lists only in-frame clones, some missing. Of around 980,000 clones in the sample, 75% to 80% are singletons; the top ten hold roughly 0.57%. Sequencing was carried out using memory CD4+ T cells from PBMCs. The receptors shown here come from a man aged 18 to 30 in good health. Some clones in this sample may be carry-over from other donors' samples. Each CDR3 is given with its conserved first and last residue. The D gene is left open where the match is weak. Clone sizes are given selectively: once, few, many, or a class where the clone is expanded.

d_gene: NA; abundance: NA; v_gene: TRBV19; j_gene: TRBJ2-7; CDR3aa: CASSTQTGPPYEQYF; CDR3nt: TGTGCCAGTAGTACTCAAACTGGACCACCCTACGAGCAGTACTTC
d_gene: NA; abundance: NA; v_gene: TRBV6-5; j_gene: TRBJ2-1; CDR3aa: CASSKRGNEQFF; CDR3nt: TGTGCCAGCAGCAAACGGGGCAATGAGCAGTTCTTC
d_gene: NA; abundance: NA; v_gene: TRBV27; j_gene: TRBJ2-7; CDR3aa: CASIGRGPHEQYF; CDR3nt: TGTGCCAGCATCGGCAGGGGACCCCACGAGCAGTACTTC
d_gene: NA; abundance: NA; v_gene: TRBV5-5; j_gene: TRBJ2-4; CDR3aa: CASSRSGLEGKNIQYF; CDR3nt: TGTGCCAGCAGCCGCAGCGGGCTAGAGGGTAAAAACATTCAGTACTTC
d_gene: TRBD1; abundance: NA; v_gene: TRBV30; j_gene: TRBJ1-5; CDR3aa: CAWSAGTVSNQPQHF; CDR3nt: TGTGCCTGGAGCGCCGGGACAGTTAGCAATCAGCCCCAGCATTTT
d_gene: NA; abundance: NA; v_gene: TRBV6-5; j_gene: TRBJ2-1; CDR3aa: CLGRKKFF; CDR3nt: TGCCTCGGACGGAAAAAGTTCTTC
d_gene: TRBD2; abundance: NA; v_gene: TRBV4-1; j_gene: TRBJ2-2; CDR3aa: CASSQVDGRARGELFF; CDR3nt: TGCGCCAGCAGCCAAGTAGACGGGAGGGCGAGGGGGGAGCTGTTTTTT
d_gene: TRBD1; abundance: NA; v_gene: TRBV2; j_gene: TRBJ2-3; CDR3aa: CASRRDRSTDTQYF; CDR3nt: TGTGCCAGCAGGCGGGACAGGAGCACAGATACGCAGTATTTT
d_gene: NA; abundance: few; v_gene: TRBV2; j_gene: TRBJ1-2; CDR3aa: CASSRQATNYGYTF; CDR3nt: TGTGCCAGCAGTCGACAGGCGACTAACTATGGCTACACCTTC
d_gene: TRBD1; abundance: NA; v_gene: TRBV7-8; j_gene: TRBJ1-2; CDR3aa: CASSLGDRGLGYTF; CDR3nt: TGTGCCAGCAGCTTAGGGGACAGGGGCCTGGGCTACACCTTC
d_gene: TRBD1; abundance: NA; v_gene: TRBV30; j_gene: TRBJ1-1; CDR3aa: CAWSHRGGDTEAFF; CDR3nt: TGTGCCTGGAGTCACAGGGGCGGGGACACTGAAGCTTTCTTT
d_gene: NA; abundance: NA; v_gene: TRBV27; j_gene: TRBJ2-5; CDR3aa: CASSLTAAAQETQYF; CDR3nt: TGTGCCAGCAGTTTAACAGCGGCAGCCCAAGAGACCCAGTACTTC
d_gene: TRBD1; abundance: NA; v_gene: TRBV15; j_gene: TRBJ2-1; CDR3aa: CATSRDLDRAYNEQFF; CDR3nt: TGTGCCACCAGCAGAGATCTAGACAGGGCCTACAATGAGCAGTTCTTC
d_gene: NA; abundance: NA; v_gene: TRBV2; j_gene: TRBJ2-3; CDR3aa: CASSEALRAAESLDTQYF; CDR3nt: TGTGCCAGCAGTGAAGCGCTTCGGGCGGCCGAGTCCCTAGATACGCAGTATTTT
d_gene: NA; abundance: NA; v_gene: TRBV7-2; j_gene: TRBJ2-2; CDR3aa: CASSLRWAGELFF; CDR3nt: TGTGCCAGCAGCCTGCGGTGGGCCGGGGAGCTGTTTTTT
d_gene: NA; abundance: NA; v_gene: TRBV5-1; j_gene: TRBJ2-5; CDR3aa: CASSPGGFQETQYF; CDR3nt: TGCGCCAGCAGCCCAGGGGGGTTCCAAGAGACCCAGTACTTC
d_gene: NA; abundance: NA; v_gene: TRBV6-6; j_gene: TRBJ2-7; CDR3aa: CASSYSSSRGAYEQYF; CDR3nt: TGTGCCAGCAGTTACTCGTCTAGCCGGGGAGCCTACGAGCAGTACTTC
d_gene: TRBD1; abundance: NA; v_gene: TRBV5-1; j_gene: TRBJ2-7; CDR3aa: CASSRTPGTGINEQYF; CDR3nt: TGCGCCAGCAGCAGAACTCCCGGGACAGGGATCAACGAGCAGTACTTC
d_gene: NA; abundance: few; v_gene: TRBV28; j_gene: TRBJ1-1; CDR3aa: CASSLGSHTEAFF; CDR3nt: TGTGCCAGCAGTTTAGGGAGTCACACTGAAGCTTTCTTT
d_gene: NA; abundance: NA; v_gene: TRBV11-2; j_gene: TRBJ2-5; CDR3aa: CASSTQGRGETQYF; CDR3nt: TGTGCCAGCAGCACTCAGGGGCGCGGAGAGACCCAGTACTTC
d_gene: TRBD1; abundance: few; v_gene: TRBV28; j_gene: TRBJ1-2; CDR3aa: CASSLAGQGNYGYTF; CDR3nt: TGTGCCAGCAGTTTAGCTGGACAGGGTAACTATGGCTACACCTTC
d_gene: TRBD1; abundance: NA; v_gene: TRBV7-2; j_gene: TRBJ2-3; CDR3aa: CASTLENRGPTDTQYF; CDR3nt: TGTGCCAGCACCCTAGAAAACAGGGGCCCTACAGATACGCAGTATTTT
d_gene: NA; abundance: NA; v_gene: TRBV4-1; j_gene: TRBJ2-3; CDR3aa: CASSQVNLISTDTQYF; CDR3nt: TGCGCCAGCAGCCAAGTAAACCTTATTAGCACAGATACGCAGTATTTT
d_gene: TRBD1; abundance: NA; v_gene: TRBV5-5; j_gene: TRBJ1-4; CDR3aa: CASSFGQGGEKLFF; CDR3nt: TGTGCCAGCAGCTTCGGACAGGGAGGTGAAAAACTGTTTTTT
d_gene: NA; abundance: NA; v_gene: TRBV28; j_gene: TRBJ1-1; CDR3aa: CASSSEGREAFF; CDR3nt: TGTGCCAGCAGTTCTGAGGGACGTGAAGCTTTCTTT
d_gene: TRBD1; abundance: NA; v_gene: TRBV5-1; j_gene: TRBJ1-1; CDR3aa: CASSLGTGGFAEAFF; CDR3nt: TGCGCCAGCAGCTTGGGGACAGGGGGCTTCGCTGAAGCTTTCTTT
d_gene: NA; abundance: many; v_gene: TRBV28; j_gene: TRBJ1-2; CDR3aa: CASSSPSLTAHYGYTF; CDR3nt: TGTGCCAGCAGTTCCCCCTCCTTGACAGCGCACTATGGCTACACCTTC
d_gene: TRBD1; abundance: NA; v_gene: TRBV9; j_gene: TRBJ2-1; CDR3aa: CASSAGTGIVNEQFF; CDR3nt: TGTGCCAGCAGCGCCGGGACAGGGATTGTCAATGAGCAGTTCTTC
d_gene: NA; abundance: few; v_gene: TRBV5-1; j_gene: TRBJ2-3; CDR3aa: CASSLAVSSTDTQYF; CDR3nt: TGCGCCAGCAGCTTGGCCGTGTCTAGCACAGATACGCAGTATTTT
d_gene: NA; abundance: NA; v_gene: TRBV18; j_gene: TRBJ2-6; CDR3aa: CASSRSSGANVLTF; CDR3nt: TGTGCCAGCTCACGGAGCTCTGGGGCCAACGTCCTGACTTTC
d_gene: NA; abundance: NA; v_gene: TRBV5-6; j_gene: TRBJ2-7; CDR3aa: CASSLRSGDEQYF; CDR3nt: TGTGCCAGCAGCTTGCGATCAGGGGACGAGCAGTACTTC
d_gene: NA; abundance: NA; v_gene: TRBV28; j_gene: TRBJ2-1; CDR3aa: CASSSPGVGPSEQFF; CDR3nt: TGTGCCAGCAGTTCCCCCGGGGTGGGCCCTAGTGAGCAGTTCTTC
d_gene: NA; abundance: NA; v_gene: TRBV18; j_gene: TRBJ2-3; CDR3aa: CASSQGRLTDTQYF; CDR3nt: TGTGCCAGCTCTCAGGGACGATTGACAGATACGCAGTATTTT
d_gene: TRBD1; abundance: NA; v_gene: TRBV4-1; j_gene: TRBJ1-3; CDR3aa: CASSQKTGGRNTIYF; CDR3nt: TGCGCCAGCAGCCAAAAGACAGGGGGGAGAAACACCATATATTTT
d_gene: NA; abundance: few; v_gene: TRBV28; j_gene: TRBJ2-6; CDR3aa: CATRSSGANVLTF; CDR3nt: TGTGCCACCCGCTCCTCTGGGGCCAACGTCCTGACTTTC
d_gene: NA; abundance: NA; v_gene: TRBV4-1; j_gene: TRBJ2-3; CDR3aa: CASSQDDGRDTQYF; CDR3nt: TGCGCCAGCAGCCAAGATGACGGCCGGGATACGCAGTATTTT
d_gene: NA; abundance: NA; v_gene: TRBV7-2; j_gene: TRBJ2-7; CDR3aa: CASSPGTLSTFEQYF; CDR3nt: TGTGCCAGCAGCCCCGGGACCTTGAGTACCTTTGAGCAGTACTTC